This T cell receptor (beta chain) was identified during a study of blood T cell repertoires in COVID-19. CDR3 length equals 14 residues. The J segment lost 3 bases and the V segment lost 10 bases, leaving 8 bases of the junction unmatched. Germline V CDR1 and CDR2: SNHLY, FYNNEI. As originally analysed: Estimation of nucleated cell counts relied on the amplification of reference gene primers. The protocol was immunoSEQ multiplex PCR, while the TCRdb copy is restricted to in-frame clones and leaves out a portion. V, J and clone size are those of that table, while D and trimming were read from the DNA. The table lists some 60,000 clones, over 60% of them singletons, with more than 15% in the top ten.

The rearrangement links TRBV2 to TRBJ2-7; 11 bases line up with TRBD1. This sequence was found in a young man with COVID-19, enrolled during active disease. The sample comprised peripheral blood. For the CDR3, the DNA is TGTGCCACCAAACCGGGACAGGGGGGCTACGAGCAGTACTTC. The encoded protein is CATKPGQGGYEQYF.